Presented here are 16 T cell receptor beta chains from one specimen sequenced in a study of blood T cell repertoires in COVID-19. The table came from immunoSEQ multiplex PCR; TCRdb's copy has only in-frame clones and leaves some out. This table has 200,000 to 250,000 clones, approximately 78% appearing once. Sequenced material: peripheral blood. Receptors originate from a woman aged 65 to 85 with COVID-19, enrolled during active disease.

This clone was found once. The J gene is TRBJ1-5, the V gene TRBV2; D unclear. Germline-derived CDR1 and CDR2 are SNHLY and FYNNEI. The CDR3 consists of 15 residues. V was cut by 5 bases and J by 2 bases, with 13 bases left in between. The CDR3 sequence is CASSQAGAGNQPQHF. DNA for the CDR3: TGTGCCAGCAGTCAGGCGGGAGCAGGCAATCAGCCCCAGCATTTT.

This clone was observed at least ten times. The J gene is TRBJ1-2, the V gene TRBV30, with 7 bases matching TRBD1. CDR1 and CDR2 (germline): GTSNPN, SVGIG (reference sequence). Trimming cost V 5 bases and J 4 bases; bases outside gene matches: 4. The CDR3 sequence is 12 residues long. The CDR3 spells CAWHRDSYGYTF. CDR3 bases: TGTGCCTGGCACCGGGACAGCTATGGCTACACCTTC.

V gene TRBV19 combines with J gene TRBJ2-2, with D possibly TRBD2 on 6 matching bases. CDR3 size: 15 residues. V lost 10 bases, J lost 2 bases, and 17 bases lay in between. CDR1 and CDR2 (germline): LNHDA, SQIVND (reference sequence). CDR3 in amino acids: CATWRGSLNTGELFF. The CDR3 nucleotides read TGTGCCACCTGGAGGGGCAGCCTAAACACCGGGGAGCTGTTTTTT. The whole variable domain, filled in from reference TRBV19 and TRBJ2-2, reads DGGITQSPKYLFRKEGQNVTLSCEQNLNHDAMYWYRQDPGQGLRLIYYSQIVNDFQKGDIAEGYSVSREKKESFPLTVTSAQKNPTAFYLCATWRGSLNTGELFFGEGSRLTVL.

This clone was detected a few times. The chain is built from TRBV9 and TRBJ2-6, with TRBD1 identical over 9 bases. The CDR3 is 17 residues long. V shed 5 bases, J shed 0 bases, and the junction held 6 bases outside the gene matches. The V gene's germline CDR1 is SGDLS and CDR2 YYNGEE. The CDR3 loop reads CASSKQGANSGANVLTF. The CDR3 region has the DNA TGTGCCAGCAGTAAACAGGGGGCCAACTCTGGGGCCAACGTCCTGACTTTC.

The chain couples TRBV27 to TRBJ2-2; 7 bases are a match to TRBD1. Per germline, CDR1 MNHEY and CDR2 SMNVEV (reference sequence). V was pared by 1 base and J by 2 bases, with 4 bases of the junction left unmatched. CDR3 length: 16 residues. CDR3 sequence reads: CASSLYGQANTGELFF. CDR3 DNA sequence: TGTGCCAGCAGTTTATACGGACAGGCAAACACCGGGGAGCTGTTTTTT.

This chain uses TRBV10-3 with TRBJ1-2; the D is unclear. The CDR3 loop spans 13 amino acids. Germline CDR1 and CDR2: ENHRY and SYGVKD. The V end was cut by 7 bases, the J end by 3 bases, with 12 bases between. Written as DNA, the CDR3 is TGTGCCATCAAATACGGGGTAGACTATGGCTACACCTTC. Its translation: CAIKYGVDYGYTF.

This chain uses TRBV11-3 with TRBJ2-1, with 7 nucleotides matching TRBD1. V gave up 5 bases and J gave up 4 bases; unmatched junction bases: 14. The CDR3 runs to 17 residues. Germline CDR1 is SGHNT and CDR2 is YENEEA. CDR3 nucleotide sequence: TGTGCCAGCAGCAAACAGGGGAAAGTAGGATCTTACAATGAGCAGTTCTTC. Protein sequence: CASSKQGKVGSYNEQFF.

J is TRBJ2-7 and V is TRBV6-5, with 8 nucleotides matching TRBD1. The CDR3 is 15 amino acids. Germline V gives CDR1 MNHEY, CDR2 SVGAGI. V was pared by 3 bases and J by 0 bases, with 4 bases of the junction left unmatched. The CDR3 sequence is CASSYSGGSSYEQYF. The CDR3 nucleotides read TGTGCCAGCAGTTATTCAGGGGGCAGCTCCTACGAGCAGTACTTC.

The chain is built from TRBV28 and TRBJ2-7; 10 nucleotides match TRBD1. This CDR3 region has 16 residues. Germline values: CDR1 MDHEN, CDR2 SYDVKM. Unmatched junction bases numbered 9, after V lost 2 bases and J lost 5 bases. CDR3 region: CASSLPRGQGRDEQYF. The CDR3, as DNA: TGTGCCAGCAGTTTACCACGGGGACAGGGGAGGGACGAGCAGTACTTC.

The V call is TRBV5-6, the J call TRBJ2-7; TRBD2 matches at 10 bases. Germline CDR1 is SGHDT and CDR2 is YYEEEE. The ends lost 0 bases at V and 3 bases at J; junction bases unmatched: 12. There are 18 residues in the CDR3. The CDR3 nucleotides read TGTGCCAGCAGCTTGGTGGCTAGCGGGAGAGGTGATGGCTACGAGCAGTACTTC. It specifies CASSLVASGRGDGYEQYF. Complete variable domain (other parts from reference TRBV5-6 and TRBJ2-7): DAGVTQSPTHLIKTRGQQVTLRCSPKSGHDTVSWYQQALGQGPQFIFQYYEEEERQRGNFPDRFSGHQFPNYSSELNVNALLLGDSALYLCASSLVASGRGDGYEQYFGPGTRLTVT.

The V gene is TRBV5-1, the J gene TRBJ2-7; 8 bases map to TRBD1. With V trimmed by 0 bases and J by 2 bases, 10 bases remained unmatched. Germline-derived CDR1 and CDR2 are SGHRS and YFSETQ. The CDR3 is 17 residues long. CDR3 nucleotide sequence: TGCGCCAGCAGCTTGGCTTCTACAGGGGGATATACCTACGAGCAGTACTTC. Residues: CASSLASTGGYTYEQYF.

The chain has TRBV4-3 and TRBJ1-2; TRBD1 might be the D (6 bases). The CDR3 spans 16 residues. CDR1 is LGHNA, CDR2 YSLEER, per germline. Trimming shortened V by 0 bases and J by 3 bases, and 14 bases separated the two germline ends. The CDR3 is CASSQDPTGSDYGYTF. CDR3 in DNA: TGCGCCAGCAGCCAAGACCCGACAGGTAGCGACTATGGCTACACCTTC.

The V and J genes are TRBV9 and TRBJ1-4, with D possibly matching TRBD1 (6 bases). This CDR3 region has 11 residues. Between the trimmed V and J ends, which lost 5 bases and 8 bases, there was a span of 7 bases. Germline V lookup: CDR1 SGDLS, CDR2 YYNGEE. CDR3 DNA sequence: TGTGCCAGCAGTAGGGGGGAAAAACTGTTTTTT. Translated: CASSRGEKLFF.

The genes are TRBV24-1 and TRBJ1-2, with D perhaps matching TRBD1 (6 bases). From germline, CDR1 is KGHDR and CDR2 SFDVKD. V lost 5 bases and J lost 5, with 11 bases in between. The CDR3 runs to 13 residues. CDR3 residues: CATSVGGEYGYTF. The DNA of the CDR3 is TGTGCCACCAGTGTAGGGGGAGAGTATGGCTACACCTTC.

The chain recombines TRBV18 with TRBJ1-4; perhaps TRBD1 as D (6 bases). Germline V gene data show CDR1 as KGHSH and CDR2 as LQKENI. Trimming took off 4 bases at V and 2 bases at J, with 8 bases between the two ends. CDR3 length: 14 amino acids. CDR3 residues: CASSQGQTNEKLFF. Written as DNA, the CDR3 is TGTGCCAGCTCACAAGGACAGACTAATGAAAAACTGTTTTTT.

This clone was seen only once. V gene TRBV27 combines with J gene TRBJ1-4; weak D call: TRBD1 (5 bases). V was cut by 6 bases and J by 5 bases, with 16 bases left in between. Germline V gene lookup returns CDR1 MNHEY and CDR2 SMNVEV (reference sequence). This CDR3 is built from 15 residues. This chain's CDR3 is CASSSIGGGNEKLFF. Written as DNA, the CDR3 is TGTGCCAGCAGCTCCATTGGGGGGGGGAATGAAAAACTGTTTTTT.